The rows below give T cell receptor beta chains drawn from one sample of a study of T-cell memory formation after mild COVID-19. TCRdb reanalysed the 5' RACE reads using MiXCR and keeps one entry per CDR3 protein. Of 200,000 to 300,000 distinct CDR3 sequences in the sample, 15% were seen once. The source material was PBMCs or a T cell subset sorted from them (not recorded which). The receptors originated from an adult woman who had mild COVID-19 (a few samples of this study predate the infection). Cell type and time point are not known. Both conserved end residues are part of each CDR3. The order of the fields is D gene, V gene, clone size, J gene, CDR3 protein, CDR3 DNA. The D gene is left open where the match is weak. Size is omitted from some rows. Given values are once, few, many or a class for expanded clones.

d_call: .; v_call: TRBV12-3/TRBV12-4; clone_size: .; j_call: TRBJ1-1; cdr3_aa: CASSFGYDAFF; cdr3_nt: TGTGCCAGCAGTTTCGGCTATGACGCTTTCTTT
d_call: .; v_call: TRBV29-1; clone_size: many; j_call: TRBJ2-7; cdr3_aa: CSVGAWGEQYF; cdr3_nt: TGCAGCGTTGGAGCCTGGGGGGAGCAGTACTTC
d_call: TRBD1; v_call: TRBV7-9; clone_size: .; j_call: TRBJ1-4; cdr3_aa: CASSLGQGTEKLFF; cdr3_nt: TGTGCCAGCAGCTTAGGACAGGGCACTGAAAAACTGTTTTTT
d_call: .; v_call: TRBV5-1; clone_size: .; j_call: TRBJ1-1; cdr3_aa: CASGLVPNTEAFF; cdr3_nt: TGCGCCAGCGGACTAGTCCCGAACACTGAAGCTTTCTTT
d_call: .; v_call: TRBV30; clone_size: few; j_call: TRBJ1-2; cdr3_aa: CAWSVQTVYGYTF; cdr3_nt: TGTGCCTGGAGTGTTCAGACGGTCTATGGCTACACCTTC
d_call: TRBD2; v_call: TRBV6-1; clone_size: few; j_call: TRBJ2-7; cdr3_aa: CASTNPGGSNYEQYF; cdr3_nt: TGTGCCAGCACTAACCCCGGGGGGAGCAACTACGAGCAGTACTTC
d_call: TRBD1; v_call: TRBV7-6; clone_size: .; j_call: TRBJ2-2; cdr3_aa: CASSLETGGQNTGELFF; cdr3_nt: TGTGCCAGCAGCTTAGAGACAGGGGGCCAGAACACCGGGGAGCTGTTTTTT
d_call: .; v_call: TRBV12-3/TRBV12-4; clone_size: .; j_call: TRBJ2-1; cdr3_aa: CASSSGNNEQFF; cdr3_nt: TGTGCCAGCAGTTCTGGGAACAATGAGCAGTTCTTC
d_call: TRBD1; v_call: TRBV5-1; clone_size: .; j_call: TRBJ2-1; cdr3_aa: CATGTEVYNEQFF; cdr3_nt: TGCGCCACCGGGACAGAGGTCTACAATGAGCAGTTCTTC
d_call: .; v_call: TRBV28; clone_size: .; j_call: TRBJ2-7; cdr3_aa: CASSLPPSFRYHEQYF; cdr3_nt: TGTGCCAGCAGTCTCCCTCCTTCTTTTCGGTACCACGAGCAGTACTTC
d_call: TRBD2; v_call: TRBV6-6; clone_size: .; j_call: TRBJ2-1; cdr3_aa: CASNLLAEGGNEQFF; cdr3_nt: TGTGCCAGCAACCTACTAGCGGAGGGGGGCAATGAGCAGTTCTTC
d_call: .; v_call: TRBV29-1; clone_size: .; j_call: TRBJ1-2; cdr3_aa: CSVSQIYGYTF; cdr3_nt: TGCAGCGTTTCACAGATTTATGGCTACACCTTC
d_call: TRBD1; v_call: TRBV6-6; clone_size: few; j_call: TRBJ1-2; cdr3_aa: CASSPSPGQSILFYGYTF; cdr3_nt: TGTGCCAGCAGTCCCTCCCCGGGACAGTCCATCCTTTTCTATGGCTACACCTTC
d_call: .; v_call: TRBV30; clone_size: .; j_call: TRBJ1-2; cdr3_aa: CAWISRANYGYTF; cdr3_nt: TGTGCCTGGATTTCCCGAGCTAACTATGGCTACACCTTC
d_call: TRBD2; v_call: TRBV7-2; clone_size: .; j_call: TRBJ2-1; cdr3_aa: CASSLARLAGGKEQFF; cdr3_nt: TGTGCCAGCAGCTTAGCTCGACTAGCGGGGGGAAAGGAGCAGTTCTTC
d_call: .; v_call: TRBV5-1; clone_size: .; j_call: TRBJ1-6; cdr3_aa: CASSPRTDSSPLHF; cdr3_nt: TGCGCCAGCAGCCCCCGGACAGACAGCTCACCCCTCCACTTT
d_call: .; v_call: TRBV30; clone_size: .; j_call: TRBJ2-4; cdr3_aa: CAWSWDPRRGNIQYF; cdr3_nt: TGTGCCTGGAGTTGGGATCCCCGGCGGGGAAACATTCAGTACTTC
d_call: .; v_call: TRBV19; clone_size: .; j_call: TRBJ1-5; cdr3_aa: CASSFPRSPMGNQPQHF; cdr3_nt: TGTGCCAGTAGTTTCCCCAGGTCCCCGATGGGCAATCAGCCCCAGCATTTT
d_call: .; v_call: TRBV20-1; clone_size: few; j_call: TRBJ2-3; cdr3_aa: CSATPRLATRDTQYF; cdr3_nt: TGCAGTGCTACCCCCAGGCTAGCGACTAGGGATACGCAGTATTTT
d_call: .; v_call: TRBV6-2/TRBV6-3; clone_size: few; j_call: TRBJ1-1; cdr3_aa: CASRSPGWGEAFF; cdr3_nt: TGTGCCAGCAGAAGCCCGGGTTGGGGTGAAGCTTTCTTT
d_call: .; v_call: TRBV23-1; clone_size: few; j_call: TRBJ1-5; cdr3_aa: CASSQPDGHSNQPQHF; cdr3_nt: TGCGCCAGCAGTCAGCCCGACGGGCATAGCAATCAGCCCCAGCATTTT
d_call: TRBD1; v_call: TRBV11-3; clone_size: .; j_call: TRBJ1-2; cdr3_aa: CASSCRDRGEYGYTF; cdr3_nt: TGTGCCAGCAGCTGCCGGGACAGGGGCGAGTATGGCTACACCTTC
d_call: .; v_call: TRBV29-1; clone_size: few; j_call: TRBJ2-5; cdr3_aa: CSARGHGRETQYF; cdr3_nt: TGCAGCGCCCGCGGGCACGGGAGAGAGACCCAGTACTTC
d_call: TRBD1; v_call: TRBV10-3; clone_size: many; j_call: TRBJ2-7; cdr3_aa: CAISGDRAAYEQYF; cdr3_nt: TGTGCCATCAGTGGCGACAGGGCTGCCTACGAGCAGTACTTC
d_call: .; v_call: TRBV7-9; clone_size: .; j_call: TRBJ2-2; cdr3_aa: CASSPGWGEGGELFF; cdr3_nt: TGTGCCAGCAGCCCCGGCTGGGGGGAAGGCGGGGAGCTGTTTTTT
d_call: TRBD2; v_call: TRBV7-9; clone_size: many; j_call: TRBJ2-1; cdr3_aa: CASSITSGRANEQFF; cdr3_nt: TGTGCCAGCAGTATTACTAGCGGGAGGGCCAATGAGCAGTTCTTC
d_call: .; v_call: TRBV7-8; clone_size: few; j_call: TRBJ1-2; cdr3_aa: CASSLTTVNYGYTF; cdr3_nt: TGTGCCAGCAGCTTAACGACAGTAAACTATGGCTACACCTTC
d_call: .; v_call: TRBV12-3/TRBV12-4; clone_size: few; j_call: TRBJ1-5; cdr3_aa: CASSLGGGSRGNQPQHF; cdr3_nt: TGTGCCAGCAGTTTAGGGGGGGGAAGTCGGGGCAATCAGCCCCAGCATTTT
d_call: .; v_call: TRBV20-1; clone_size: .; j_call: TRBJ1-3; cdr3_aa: CSARMGESSGNTIYF; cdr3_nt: TGCAGTGCTAGAATGGGCGAGAGCTCTGGAAACACCATATATTTT
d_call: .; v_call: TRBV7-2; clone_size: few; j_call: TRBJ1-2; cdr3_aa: CASSPEIGGYTF; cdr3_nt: TGTGCCAGCAGCCCGGAGATCGGTGGCTACACCTTC
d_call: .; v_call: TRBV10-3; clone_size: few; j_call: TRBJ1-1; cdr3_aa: CAISVSGLNTEAFF; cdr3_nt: TGTGCCATCAGTGTGTCGGGTTTGAACACTGAAGCTTTCTTT
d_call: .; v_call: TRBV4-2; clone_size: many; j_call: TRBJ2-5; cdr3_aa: CASSQGNSRQETQYF; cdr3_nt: TGTGCCAGCAGCCAAGGCAATAGCAGACAAGAGACCCAGTACTTC